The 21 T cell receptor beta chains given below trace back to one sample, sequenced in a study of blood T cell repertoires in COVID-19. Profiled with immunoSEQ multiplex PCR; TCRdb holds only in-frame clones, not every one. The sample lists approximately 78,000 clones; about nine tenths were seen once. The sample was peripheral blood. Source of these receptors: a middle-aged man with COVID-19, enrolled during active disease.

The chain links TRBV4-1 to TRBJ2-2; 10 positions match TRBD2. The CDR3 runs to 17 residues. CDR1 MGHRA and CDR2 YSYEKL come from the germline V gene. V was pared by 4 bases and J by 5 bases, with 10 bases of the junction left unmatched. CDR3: CASSRGNLAGVTGELFF. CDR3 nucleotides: TGCGCCAGCAGCCGCGGCAACCTAGCGGGAGTTACCGGGGAGCTGTTTTTT.

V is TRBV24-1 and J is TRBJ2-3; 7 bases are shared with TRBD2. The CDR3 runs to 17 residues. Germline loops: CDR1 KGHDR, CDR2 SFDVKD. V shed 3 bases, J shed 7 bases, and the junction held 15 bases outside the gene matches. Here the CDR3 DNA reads TGTGCCACCAGTGATGGAGCCGGGACTACCCTCGGAAATACGCAGTATTTT. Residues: CATSDGAGTTLGNTQYF.

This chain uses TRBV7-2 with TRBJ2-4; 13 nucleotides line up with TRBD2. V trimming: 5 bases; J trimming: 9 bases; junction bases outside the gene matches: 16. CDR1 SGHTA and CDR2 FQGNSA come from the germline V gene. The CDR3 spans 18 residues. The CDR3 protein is CASSPGLAGRANKGIQYF. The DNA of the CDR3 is TGTGCCAGCAGCCCGGGACTAGCGGGGCGGGCTAATAAAGGCATTCAGTACTTC. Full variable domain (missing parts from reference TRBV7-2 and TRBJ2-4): GAGVSQSPSNKVTEKGKDVELRCDPISGHTALYWYRQSLGQGLEFLIYFQGNSAPDKSGLPSDRFSAERTGGSVSTLTIQRTQQEDSAVYLCASSPGLAGRANKGIQYFGAGTRLSVL.

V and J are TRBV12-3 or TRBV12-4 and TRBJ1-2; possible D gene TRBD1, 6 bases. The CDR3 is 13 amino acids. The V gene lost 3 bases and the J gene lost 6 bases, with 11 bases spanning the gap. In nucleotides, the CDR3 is TGTGCCAGCAGTTTCGCAGGGGTTGATGGCTACACCTTC. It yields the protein CASSFAGVDGYTF.

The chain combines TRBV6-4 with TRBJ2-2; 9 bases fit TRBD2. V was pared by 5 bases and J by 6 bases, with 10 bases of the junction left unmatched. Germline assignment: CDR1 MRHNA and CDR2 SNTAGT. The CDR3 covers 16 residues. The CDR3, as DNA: TGTGCCAGCAGTCCTGTAGCGGGAGCACTTTCCGGGGAGCTGTTTTTT. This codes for CASSPVAGALSGELFF.

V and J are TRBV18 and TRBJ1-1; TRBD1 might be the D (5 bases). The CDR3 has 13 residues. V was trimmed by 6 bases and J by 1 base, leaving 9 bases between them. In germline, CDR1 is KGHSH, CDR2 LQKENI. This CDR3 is CASSRTPNTEAFF. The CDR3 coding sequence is TGTGCCAGCTCTAGGACACCGAACACTGAAGCTTTCTTT.

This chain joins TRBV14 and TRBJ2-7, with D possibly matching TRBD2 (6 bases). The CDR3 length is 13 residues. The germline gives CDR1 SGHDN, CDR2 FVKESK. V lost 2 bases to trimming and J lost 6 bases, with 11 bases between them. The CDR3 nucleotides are TGTGCCAGCAGCCAAACCTCAGCGGGCGAGCAGTACTTC. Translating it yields CASSQTSAGEQYF.

DNA for the CDR3: TGTGCCAGCAGACCCGGGACAGCGCGGTCCTACGAGCAGTACGTC. Its protein is CASRPGTARSYEQYV. This rearrangement joins TRBV2 to TRBJ2-7; 7 bases map to TRBD1. CDR3 length: 15 residues. Per the germline V gene, CDR1 is SNHLY and CDR2 is FYNNEI. The trim removed 6 bases at V and 1 base at J, leaving 9 bases unmatched.

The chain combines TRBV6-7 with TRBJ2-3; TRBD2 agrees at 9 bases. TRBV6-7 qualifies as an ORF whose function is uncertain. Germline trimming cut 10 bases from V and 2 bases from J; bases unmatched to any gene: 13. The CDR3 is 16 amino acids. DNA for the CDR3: TGTGCCACTCCTCCTGTGACTAGCGGTTACACAGATACGCAGTATTTT. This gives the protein CATPPVTSGYTDTQYF.

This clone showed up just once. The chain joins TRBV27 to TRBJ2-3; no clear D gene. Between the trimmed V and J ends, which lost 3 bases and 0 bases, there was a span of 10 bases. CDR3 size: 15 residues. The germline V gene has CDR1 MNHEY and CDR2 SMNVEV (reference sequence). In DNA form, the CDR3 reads TGTGCCAGCAGTTTTGTTCAGACTAGCACAGATACGCAGTATTTT. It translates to CASSFVQTSTDTQYF.

In DNA form, the CDR3 reads TGTGCCACCAGCAGTCTACAGGGGAATGAGCAGTTCTTC. Its protein is CATSSLQGNEQFF. The V call is TRBV15, the J call TRBJ2-1; TRBD1 matches 7 bases. V lost 3 bases to trimming and J lost 7 bases; unmatched junction nucleotides: 3. The CDR3 has 13 amino acids. Germline CDR1 reads LNHNV; CDR2 reads YYDKDF (reference sequence). Filled out from reference TRBV15 and TRBJ2-1, the complete variable domain reads DAMVIQNPRYQVTQFGKPVTLSCSQTLNHNVMYWYQQKSSQAPKLLFHYYDKDFNNEADTPDNFQSRRPNTSFCFLDIRSPGLGDTAMYLCATSSLQGNEQFFGPGTRLTVL.

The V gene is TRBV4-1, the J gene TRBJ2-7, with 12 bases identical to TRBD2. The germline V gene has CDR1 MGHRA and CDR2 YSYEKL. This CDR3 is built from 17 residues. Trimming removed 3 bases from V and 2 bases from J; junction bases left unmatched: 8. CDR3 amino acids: CASSQGLAGEPAYEQYV. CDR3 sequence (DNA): TGCGCCAGCAGCCAGGGACTAGCGGGTGAGCCAGCCTACGAGCAGTACGTC.

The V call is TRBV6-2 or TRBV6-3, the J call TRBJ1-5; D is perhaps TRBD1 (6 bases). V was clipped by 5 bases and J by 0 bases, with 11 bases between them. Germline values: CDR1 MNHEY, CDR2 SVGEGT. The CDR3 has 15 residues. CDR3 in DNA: TGTGCCAGCAGTCGGGACACAATTAGCAATCAGCCCCAGCATTTT. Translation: CASSRDTISNQPQHF.

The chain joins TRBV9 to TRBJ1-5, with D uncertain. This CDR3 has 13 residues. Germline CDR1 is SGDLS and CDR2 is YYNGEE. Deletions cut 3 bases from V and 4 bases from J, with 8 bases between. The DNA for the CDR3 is TGTGCCAGCAGCGCCGACTGGAATCAGCCCCAGCATTTT. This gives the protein CASSADWNQPQHF.

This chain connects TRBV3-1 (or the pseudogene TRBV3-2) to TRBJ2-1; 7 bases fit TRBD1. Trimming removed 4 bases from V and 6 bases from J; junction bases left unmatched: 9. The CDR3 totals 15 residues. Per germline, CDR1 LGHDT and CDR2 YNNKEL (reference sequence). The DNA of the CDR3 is TGTGCCAGCAGCCTAGACAGGGTGTACCTCAATGAGCAGTTCTTC. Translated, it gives CASSLDRVYLNEQFF.

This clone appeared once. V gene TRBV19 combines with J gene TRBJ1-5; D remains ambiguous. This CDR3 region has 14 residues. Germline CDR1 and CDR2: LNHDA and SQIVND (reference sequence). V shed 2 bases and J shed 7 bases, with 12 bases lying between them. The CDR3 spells CASSILGSGQPQHF. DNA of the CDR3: TGTGCCAGTAGTATACTAGGGAGTGGCCAGCCCCAGCATTTT.

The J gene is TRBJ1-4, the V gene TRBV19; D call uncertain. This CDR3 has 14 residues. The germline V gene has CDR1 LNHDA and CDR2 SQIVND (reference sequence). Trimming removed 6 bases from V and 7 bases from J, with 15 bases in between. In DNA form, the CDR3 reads TGTGCCAGTAGGCCATCCGTGGCGGGTGAAAAACTGTTTTTT. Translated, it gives CASRPSVAGEKLFF.

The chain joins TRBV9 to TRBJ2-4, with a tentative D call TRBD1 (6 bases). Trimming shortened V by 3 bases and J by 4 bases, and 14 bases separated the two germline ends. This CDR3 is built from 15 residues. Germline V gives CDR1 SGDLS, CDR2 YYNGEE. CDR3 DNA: TGTGCCAGCAGCGGGGGTGAGGGGGTTAAAAACATTCAGTACTTC. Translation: CASSGGEGVKNIQYF.

In DNA form, the CDR3 reads TGTGCCAGCAGCTTAGGGGCTAGCGGTCGGGGTGAGTTCTTC. Amino acid sequence: CASSLGASGRGEFF. The rearrangement links TRBV7-9 to TRBJ2-1, with 7 bases aligning to TRBD2. The ends lost 1 base at V and 14 bases at J; junction bases unmatched: 11. The CDR3 has 14 amino acids. Per the germline V gene, CDR1 is SEHNR and CDR2 is FQNEAQ (reference sequence).

The CDR3, as DNA: TGTGCCAGCAGCTTACCTGGACAGGGTTGGGCTTTCTTT. Protein: CASSLPGQGWAFF. The chain uses TRBV28 and TRBJ1-1; 8 nucleotides align to TRBD1. Trimming removed 6 bases from V and 11 bases from J; junction bases left unmatched: 11. This CDR3 contains 13 residues. Germline V CDR1 and CDR2: MDHEN, SYDVKM.

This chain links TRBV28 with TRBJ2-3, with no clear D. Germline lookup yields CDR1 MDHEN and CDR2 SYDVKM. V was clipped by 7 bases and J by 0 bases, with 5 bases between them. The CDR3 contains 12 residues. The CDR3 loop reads CASKSSTDTQYF. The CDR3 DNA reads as TGTGCCAGCAAGAGCAGCACAGATACGCAGTATTTT.